These 16 T cell receptor beta chains were all obtained from the same sample, sequenced in a study of T cell changes during pregnancy in multiple sclerosis. Generated by immunoSEQ multiplex PCR, the TCRdb table keeps only in-frame clones and is missing some. The table lists almost 40,000 clones, about 93% of them singletons, with 0.3% to 0.4% in the top ten. The starting material was CD4+ T cells from peripheral blood mononuclear cells, obtained in the third trimester of pregnancy. These receptors originate from a female donor in good health, enrolled as a control in a pregnancy study.

The rearrangement joins TRBV6-5 to TRBJ1-2; 7 bases are shared with TRBD1. Trimming cost V 2 bases and J 6 bases; bases outside gene matches: 12. The CDR3 extends over 16 amino acids. Germline V gene sequence: CDR1 MNHEY, CDR2 SVGAGI. The CDR3 DNA reads as TGTGCCAGCAGTTACCGCTCTGTAGGGACAGAGGATGGCTACACCTTC. As protein: CASSYRSVGTEDGYTF.

This sequence joins TRBV5-6 and TRBJ2-3; D call uncertain. This CDR3 has 14 residues. The ends were cut back, 4 bases at V and 0 bases at J, with 9 bases in the middle. CDR1 SGHDT and CDR2 YYEEEE come from the germline V gene. For the CDR3, the DNA is TGTGCCAGCAGCCCCTTGACAAGCACAGATACGCAGTATTTT. Amino acid sequence: CASSPLTSTDTQYF.

The gene calls are TRBV28 and TRBJ1-2; TRBD1 matches 8 bases. The CDR3 covers 13 residues. Unmatched junction bases numbered 4, after V lost 6 bases and J lost 4 bases. In germline, CDR1 is MDHEN, CDR2 SYDVKM. DNA of the CDR3: TGTGCCAGCAGGACAGGGGTGGTCTATGGCTACACCTTC. Amino acid sequence: CASRTGVVYGYTF.

The V and J genes are TRBV4-1 and TRBJ1-1; 7 bases match TRBD1. The CDR3 consists of 16 residues. J was trimmed by 3 bases and V by 4 bases; bases with no gene match: 11. Germline V gene lookup returns CDR1 MGHRA and CDR2 YSYEKL. The CDR3: CASSRIQGWIDTEAFF. In DNA form, the CDR3 reads TGCGCCAGCAGCCGCATACAGGGGTGGATCGACACTGAAGCTTTCTTT.

CDR3 bases: TGTGCCAGCAGTAGGACTCCTAGCAATCAGCCCCAGCATTTT. Translating it yields CASSRTPSNQPQHF. The chain uses TRBV2 and TRBJ1-5; D is ambiguous. The CDR3 runs 14 residues. Germline V CDR1 and CDR2: SNHLY, FYNNEI. With 5 bases removed from V and 0 bases from J, the gap between germline ends came to 8 bases.

This clone occurred once. This sequence joins TRBV7-6 and TRBJ2-3; 10 positions match TRBD1. The CDR3 spans 17 residues. Germline CDR1 is SGHVS and CDR2 is FNYEAQ. V shed 1 base, J shed 4 bases, and the junction held 8 bases outside the gene matches. CDR3 sequence: CASSLGGTGVLSDTQYF. The CDR3 DNA is TGTGCCAGCAGCTTAGGCGGGACAGGGGTTCTGTCAGATACGCAGTATTTT.

J is TRBJ2-2 and V is TRBV19; a possible D gene is TRBD1 (6 bases). Trimming stripped 7 bases from V and 1 base from J, with 10 bases between. The CDR3 spans 14 residues. CDR1 is LNHDA and CDR2 is SQIVND in the germline V gene (reference sequence). CDR3 in DNA: TGTGCCAGTATGGACAGCTTGAACACCGGGGAGCTGTTTTTT. Amino acid sequence: CASMDSLNTGELFF.

The chain joins TRBV5-4 to TRBJ2-7; a possible D gene is TRBD2 (7 bases). Trimming pared 5 bases from V and 7 bases from J, leaving 13 bases between. CDR1 SGHNT and CDR2 YYREEE come from the germline V gene (reference sequence). The CDR3 runs 12 residues. The CDR3 reads CASRKKGGEQYF. CDR3 coding DNA: TGTGCCAGCAGGAAGAAGGGGGGGGAGCAGTACTTC.

The chain is built from TRBV11-2 and TRBJ2-3, with D unclear. V dropped 6 bases and J dropped 5 bases, with 9 bases sitting between them. The CDR3 consists of 12 residues. Germline V lookup: CDR1 SGHAT, CDR2 FQNNGV. CDR3 sequence (DNA): TGTGCCAGCAGTCCCCCACAAGATACGCAGTATTTT. Its translation: CASSPPQDTQYF.

J is TRBJ1-1 and V is TRBV19; 8 bases align to TRBD1. Germline lookup yields CDR1 LNHDA and CDR2 SQIVND (reference sequence). The junction had 6 bases not matched to a gene; V was cut back by 4 bases and J by 8 bases. The CDR3 loop spans 13 amino acids. CDR3 in amino acids: CASSTRDRFEAFF. Written as DNA, the CDR3 is TGTGCCAGTAGTACCCGGGACAGGTTCGAAGCTTTCTTT.

The chain employs TRBV6-5 and TRBJ2-7; TRBD2 might be the D (6 bases). The CDR3 contains 13 residues. The germline gives CDR1 MNHEY, CDR2 SVGAGI. V was clipped by 0 bases and J by 3 bases, with 6 bases between them. The CDR3 DNA follows: TGTGCCAGCAGTTACTCGACTAGCTACGAGCAGTACTTC. Its translation: CASSYSTSYEQYF.

The chain employs TRBV28 and TRBJ2-7, with TRBD1 matching over 7 bases. The CDR3 runs to 12 residues. V lost 4 bases to trimming and J lost 5 bases; unmatched junction nucleotides: 2. CDR1 and CDR2 from the germline V gene are MDHEN and SYDVKM. In DNA, the CDR3 is TGTGCCAGCAGTTGGGACAGCCACGAGCAGTACTTC. Its protein product is CASSWDSHEQYF.

The rearrangement uses TRBV13 and TRBJ2-5; TRBD2 matches at 8 bases. Germline assignment: CDR1 PRHDT and CDR2 FYEKMQ (reference sequence). This CDR3 has 15 residues. Germline trimming cut 4 bases from V and 5 bases from J; bases unmatched to any gene: 9. The CDR3 is CASSSTKTSGETQYF. The CDR3 DNA reads as TGTGCCAGCAGCTCGACTAAAACTAGCGGTGAGACCCAGTACTTC.

V usage is TRBV11-3 and J usage is TRBJ2-1, with 9 bases lining up with TRBD2. The CDR3 runs 16 residues. Germline assignment: CDR1 SGHNT and CDR2 YENEEA. V shed 5 bases, J shed 0 bases, and the junction held 5 bases outside the gene matches. The DNA for the CDR3 is TGTGCCAGCAGCCCCCGACTAGCGGACTCCTACAATGAGCAGTTCTTC. Translated, it gives CASSPRLADSYNEQFF.

This chain links TRBV4-2 with TRBJ2-2, with TRBD1 matching 7 bases. This CDR3 has 16 amino acids. With 0 bases clipped from V and 3 bases from J, the junction kept 4 bases outside the gene matches. Germline loops: CDR1 LGHNA, CDR2 YNFKEQ. The CDR3 coding sequence is TGTGCCAGCAGCCAAGATAGGGGGCGGTACACCGGGGAGCTGTTTTTT. Its protein is CASSQDRGRYTGELFF.

CDR3 amino acids: CASSSTRRLGQTYGYTF. For the CDR3, the DNA is TGTGCCAGCAGCTCAACCCGCCGCCTGGGACAGACTTATGGCTACACCTTC. V and J are TRBV7-9 and TRBJ1-2, with 7 positions matching TRBD1. With 4 bases clipped from V and 5 bases from J, the junction kept 16 bases outside the gene matches. This CDR3 has 17 residues. Germline CDR1 SEHNR, CDR2 FQNEAQ (reference sequence).